The 24 T cell receptor beta chains below come from one sample, sequenced in a study of T-cell memory formation after mild COVID-19. Each CDR3 protein is one row after TCRdb ran MiXCR on the 5' RACE reads. The sample has 400,000 or so distinct CDR3 sequences, roughly 20% seen once; the top ten hold around 8.4%. Sequencing was carried out using PBMCs or a T cell subset sorted from them (not recorded which). The receptors derive from an adult woman who had mild COVID-19 (a few samples of this study predate the infection). Cell type and time point are not known.

The chain carries TRBV5-1 and TRBJ2-6, with D uncertain. CDR1 SGHRS and CDR2 YFSETQ come from the germline V gene. The V end was cut by 0 bases, the J end by 0 bases, with 7 bases between. The CDR3 covers 16 residues. This CDR3 reads CASSLDSYSGANVLTF. As DNA, the CDR3 is TGCGCCAGCAGCTTGGACTCCTACTCTGGGGCCAACGTCCTGACTTTC.

This clonotype was detected a few times. The chain has TRBV20-1 and TRBJ2-4; the D gene is possibly TRBD1 (6 bases). This CDR3 is 13 amino acids long. Between the trimmed V and J ends, which lost 3 bases and 5 bases, there was a span of 11 bases. The germline V gene has CDR1 DFQATT and CDR2 SNEGSKA (reference sequence). In DNA form, the CDR3 reads TGCAGTGCTAGTCCGCCAGGGGAAAACATTCAGTACTTC. Amino acids: CSASPPGENIQYF.

The V and J genes are TRBV7-2 and TRBJ2-7; TRBD1 matches at 8 bases. Unmatched junction bases numbered 4, after V lost 3 bases and J lost 0 bases. The CDR3 spans 15 residues. Per the germline V gene, CDR1 is SGHTA and CDR2 is FQGNSA. CDR3: CASSFQGQASYEQYF. DNA of the CDR3: TGTGCCAGCAGCTTCCAGGGACAGGCCTCCTACGAGCAGTACTTC.

This chain connects TRBV12-3 or TRBV12-4 to TRBJ2-7; TRBD2 matches 12 bases. V shed 5 bases and J 4 bases; nucleotides not matched to a gene: 6. This CDR3 contains 15 residues. The CDR3, as DNA: TGTGCCAGCAGTCGCGTTCTAGCGGGGGGGTACGAGCAGTACTTC. This gives the protein CASSRVLAGGYEQYF.

The chain has TRBV7-6 and TRBJ2-1; 9 bases match TRBD2. Per the germline V gene, CDR1 is SGHVS and CDR2 is FNYEAQ. The CDR3 runs 14 residues. V shed 3 bases and J 8 bases; nucleotides not matched to a gene: 5. As DNA, the CDR3 is TGTGCCAGCAGCTTCGGGACTAGCCTCCATGAGCAGTTCTTC. Amino acids: CASSFGTSLHEQFF.

This clonotype was detected only a few times. The CDR3 protein is CASSSPVVKTQYF. The CDR3 coding sequence is TGCGCCAGCAGCTCCCCTGTTGTGAAGACCCAGTACTTC. The chain links TRBV5-1 to TRBJ2-5, with no clear D. Germline V CDR1 and CDR2: SGHRS, YFSETQ. Trimming stripped 3 bases from V and 6 bases from J, with 12 bases between. CDR3 length equals 13 residues.

The CDR3 DNA reads TGCAGTGCTAGAGATCAGGGACAGCCAAGAGTGGAGCAGTTCTTC. Its protein is CSARDQGQPRVEQFF. This chain joins TRBV20-1 and TRBJ2-1; 7 nucleotides match TRBD1. J gave up 10 bases and V 0 bases, and 12 bases lay outside the gene matches. Per germline, CDR1 DFQATT and CDR2 SNEGSKA (reference sequence). The CDR3 extends over 15 amino acids.

This clonotype was detected a few times. The gene calls are TRBV12-3 or TRBV12-4 and TRBJ1-3; D unclear. This CDR3 comprises 15 residues. Trimming took off 3 bases at V and 4 bases at J, with 13 bases between the two ends. The chain's CDR3 is CASSFVVLGGNTIYF. Here the CDR3 DNA reads TGTGCCAGCAGTTTTGTGGTCCTCGGGGGAAACACCATATATTTT.

In this sample, this clonotype turned up a few times. This chain uses TRBV12-3 or TRBV12-4 with TRBJ1-1, with D possibly being TRBD1 (6 bases). V was clipped by 3 bases and J by 4 bases, with 12 bases between them. The CDR3 sequence is 14 residues long. The CDR3 protein is CASSFRGGSTEAFF. Written as DNA, the CDR3 is TGTGCCAGCAGTTTCAGGGGAGGCAGCACTGAAGCTTTCTTT.

This clonotype came up a few times. J is TRBJ2-1 and V is TRBV28; TRBD2 agrees at 12 bases. The germline V gene has CDR1 MDHEN and CDR2 SYDVKM. The V gene end was trimmed by 2 bases and the J gene end by 9 bases; junction bases not matched to a gene: 2. The length of the CDR3 is 14 residues. The CDR3 sequence: CASSLPGLAGEQFF. CDR3 nucleotide sequence: TGTGCCAGCAGTTTACCGGGACTAGCGGGTGAGCAGTTCTTC.

CDR3 in amino acids: CASSTYRTSTDTQYF. Written as DNA, the CDR3 is TGCGCCAGCAGCACCTACAGGACCAGCACAGATACGCAGTATTTT. J is TRBJ2-3 and V is TRBV5-1, with D perhaps matching TRBD1 (5 bases). This CDR3 contains 15 residues. Germline loops: CDR1 SGHRS, CDR2 YFSETQ. V shed 4 bases and J shed 0 bases, with 12 bases lying between them.

J is TRBJ2-7 and V is TRBV10-3; no clear D gene. Between the trimmed V and J ends, which lost 6 bases and 3 bases, there was a span of 9 bases. This CDR3 is built from 12 residues. Germline V CDR1 and CDR2: ENHRY, SYGVKD. CDR3 sequence (DNA): TGTGCCATCAGCCCCGATGGCTACGAGCAGTACTTC. Residues: CAISPDGYEQYF.

This clonotype has a handful of counts. The chain employs TRBV5-4 and TRBJ1-1; a possible D gene is TRBD1 (6 bases). V lost 4 bases to trimming and J lost 2 bases, with 15 bases between them. The length of the CDR3 is 15 residues. CDR1 is SGHNT, CDR2 YYREEE, per germline (reference sequence). CDR3 sequence reads: CASSVRTEVNTEAFF. DNA of the CDR3: TGTGCCAGCAGCGTTCGGACAGAGGTAAACACTGAAGCTTTCTTT.

The rearrangement uses TRBV6-2 or TRBV6-3 and TRBJ2-1; 7 nucleotides match TRBD2. Trimming cost V 4 bases and J 5 bases; bases outside gene matches: 8. Germline lookup yields CDR1 MNHEY and CDR2 SVGEGT. This CDR3 comprises 15 residues. In nucleotides, the CDR3 is TGTGCCAGCAGTTTGGGCCTAGCGGTTAACAATGAGCAGTTCTTC. Translation: CASSLGLAVNNEQFF.

This clonotype was observed at least ten times. The chain employs TRBV4-2 and TRBJ2-3; 8 nucleotides align to TRBD2. Trimming at V came to 8 bases and at J to 3 bases, leaving 13 bases not matched to a gene. The CDR3 has 16 residues. CDR1 and CDR2 from the germline V gene are LGHNA and YNFKEQ. The CDR3 is CASSYTAGEGTDTQYF. The CDR3 DNA is TGTGCCAGCTCCTATACAGCGGGAGAGGGGACAGATACGCAGTATTTT.

This chain joins TRBV25-1 and TRBJ2-5; D gene uncertain. Trimming shortened V by 6 bases and J by 1 base, and 6 bases separated the two germline ends. CDR3 length: 12 residues. Germline CDR1 MGHDK, CDR2 SYGVNS. DNA of the CDR3: TGTGCCAGCAGGGCAGGCCAAGAGACCCAGTACTTC. Encoded protein: CASRAGQETQYF.

The chain recombines TRBV7-8 with TRBJ1-3; D unclear. Germline CDR1 SGHVS, CDR2 FQNEAQ. CDR3 length: 16 residues. The V and J ends lost 5 bases and 3 bases respectively, with 17 bases between them. In nucleotides, the CDR3 is TGTGCCAGCAGCCATCCTCGGTCTGGGCTTGGAAACACCATATATTTT. The encoded protein is CASSHPRSGLGNTIYF.

The chain uses TRBV7-9 and TRBJ2-1, with D tentatively TRBD1 or TRBD2 (5 bases each). V lost 5 bases and J lost 7, with 15 bases in between. There are 14 residues in the CDR3. Germline V CDR1 and CDR2: SEHNR, FQNEAQ (reference sequence). For the CDR3, the DNA is TGTGCCAGCAGCCCCCCCGAGGGGCCTAATGAGCAGTTCTTC. Its protein product is CASSPPEGPNEQFF.

This clonotype was seen a few times. J is TRBJ2-1 and V is TRBV9, with 14 bases lining up with TRBD2. Germline V gives CDR1 SGDLS, CDR2 YYNGEE. The trim removed 4 bases at V and 8 bases at J, leaving 8 bases unmatched. The CDR3 loop spans 16 amino acids. The CDR3 loop is CASSKRLAGGFYEQFF. The CDR3 DNA follows: TGTGCCAGCAGCAAGCGACTAGCGGGGGGGTTCTATGAGCAGTTCTTC.

The rearrangement uses TRBV12-3 or TRBV12-4 and TRBJ2-6; unclear D gene. V was trimmed by 5 bases and J by 2 bases, leaving 10 bases between them. The CDR3 extends over 15 amino acids. CDR3 loop: CASSIYSAGANVLTF. The CDR3 DNA is TGTGCCAGCAGTATTTATTCGGCTGGGGCCAACGTCCTGACTTTC.

This clonotype was detected a few times. V gene TRBV11-2 combines with J gene TRBJ2-1; TRBD1 agrees at 8 bases. The ends lost 3 bases at V and 9 bases at J; junction bases unmatched: 13. Per the germline V gene, CDR1 is SGHAT and CDR2 is FQNNGV. The CDR3 contains 16 residues. CDR3 amino acids: CASSFWTGYKMGEQFF. The DNA of the CDR3 is TGTGCCAGCAGCTTTTGGACAGGGTATAAGATGGGTGAGCAGTTCTTC.

This clonotype was counted only a few times. The chain is built from TRBV7-9 and TRBJ1-5, with D possibly TRBD1 on 6 matching bases. The CDR3 runs 14 residues. V was cut by 2 bases and J by 5 bases, with 10 bases left in between. Per the germline V gene, CDR1 is SEHNR and CDR2 is FQNEAQ (reference sequence). CDR3 in DNA: TGTGCCAGCAGCTTACAGGGGCACGATCAGCCCCAGCATTTT. It codes for CASSLQGHDQPQHF. Full variable domain (remainder filled in from reference TRBV7-9 and TRBJ1-5): DTGVSQNPRHKITKRGQNVTFRCDPISEHNRLYWYRQTLGQGPEFLTYFQNEAQLEKSRLLSDRFSAERPKGSFSTLEIQRTEQGDSAMYLCASSLQGHDQPQHFGDGTRLSIL.

The rearrangement links TRBV7-3 to TRBJ2-2, with 9 positions matching TRBD1. The trim removed 1 base at V and 5 bases at J, leaving 11 bases unmatched. This CDR3 is built from 18 residues. Per the germline V gene, CDR1 is SGHTA and CDR2 is FQGTGA. CDR3 bases: TGTGCCAGCAGCTTAAGCGGAACGGGACAGGGTACTACCGGGGAGCTGTTTTTT. It encodes CASSLSGTGQGTTGELFF.

This clonotype was seen a handful of times. The chain uses TRBV24-1 and TRBJ2-7; the D gene is possibly TRBD1 (6 bases). The CDR3 is 13 residues long. Per germline, CDR1 KGHDR and CDR2 SFDVKD. With 4 bases removed from V and 7 bases from J, the gap between germline ends came to 13 bases. CDR3 nucleotides: TGTGCCACCAGTGAGCCAGGGGCCGGGGAGCAGTACTTC. It translates to CATSEPGAGEQYF.